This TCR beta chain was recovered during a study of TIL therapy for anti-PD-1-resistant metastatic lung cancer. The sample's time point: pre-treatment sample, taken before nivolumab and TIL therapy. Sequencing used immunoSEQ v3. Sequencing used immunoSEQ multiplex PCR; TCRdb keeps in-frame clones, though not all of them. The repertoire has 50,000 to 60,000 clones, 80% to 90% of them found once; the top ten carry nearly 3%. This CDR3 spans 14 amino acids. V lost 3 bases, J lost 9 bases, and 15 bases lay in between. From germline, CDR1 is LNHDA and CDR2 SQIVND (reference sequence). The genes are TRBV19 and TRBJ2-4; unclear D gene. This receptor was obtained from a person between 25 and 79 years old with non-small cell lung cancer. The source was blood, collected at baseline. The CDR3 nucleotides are TGTGCCAGTAGTATGTCTCTACCCCAAAGCATTCAGTACTTC. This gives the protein CASSMSLPQSIQYF.